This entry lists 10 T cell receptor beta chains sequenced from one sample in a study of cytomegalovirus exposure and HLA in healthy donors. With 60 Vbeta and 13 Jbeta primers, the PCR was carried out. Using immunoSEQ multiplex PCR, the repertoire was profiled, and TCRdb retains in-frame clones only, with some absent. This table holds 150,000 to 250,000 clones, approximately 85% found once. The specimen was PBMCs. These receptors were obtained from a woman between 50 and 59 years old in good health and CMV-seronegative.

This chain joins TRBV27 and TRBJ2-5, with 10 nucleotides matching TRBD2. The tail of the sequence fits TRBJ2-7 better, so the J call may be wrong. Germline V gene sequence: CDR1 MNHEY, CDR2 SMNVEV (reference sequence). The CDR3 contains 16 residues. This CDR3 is CASSLSGLAIPYEQYF. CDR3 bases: TGTGCCAGCAGTTTGTCGGGACTAGCGATCCCCTACGAGCAGTACTTC.

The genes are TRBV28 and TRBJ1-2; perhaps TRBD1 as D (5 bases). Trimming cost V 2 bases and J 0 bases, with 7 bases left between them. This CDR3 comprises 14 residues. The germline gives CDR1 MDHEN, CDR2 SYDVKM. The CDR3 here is CASSLGRANYGYTF. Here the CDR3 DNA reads TGTGCCAGCAGTTTAGGCAGGGCTAACTATGGCTACACCTTC.

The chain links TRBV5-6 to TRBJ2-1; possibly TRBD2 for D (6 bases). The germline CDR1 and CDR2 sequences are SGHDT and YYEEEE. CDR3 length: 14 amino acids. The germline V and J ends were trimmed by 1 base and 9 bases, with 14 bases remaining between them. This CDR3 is CASSLRTGAFEQFF. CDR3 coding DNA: TGTGCCAGCAGCTTGAGGACGGGAGCATTTGAGCAGTTCTTC.

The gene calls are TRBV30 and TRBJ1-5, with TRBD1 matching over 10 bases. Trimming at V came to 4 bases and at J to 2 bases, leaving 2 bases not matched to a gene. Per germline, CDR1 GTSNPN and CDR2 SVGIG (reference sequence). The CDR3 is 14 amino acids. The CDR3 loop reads CAWTGTGGNQPQHF. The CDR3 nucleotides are TGTGCCTGGACCGGGACAGGGGGCAATCAGCCCCAGCATTTT. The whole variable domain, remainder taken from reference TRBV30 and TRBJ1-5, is SQTIHQWPATLVQPVGSPLSLECTVEGTSNPNLYWYRQAAGRGLQLLFYSVGIGQISSEVPQNLSASRPQDRQFILSSKKLLLSDSGFYLCAWTGTGGNQPQHFGDGTRLSIL.

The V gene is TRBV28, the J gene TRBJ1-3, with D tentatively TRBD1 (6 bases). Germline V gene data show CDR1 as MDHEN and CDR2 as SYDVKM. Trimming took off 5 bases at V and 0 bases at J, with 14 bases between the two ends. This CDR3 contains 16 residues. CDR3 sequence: CASSTVTGLSGNTIYF. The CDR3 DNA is TGTGCCAGCAGTACCGTGACAGGCCTCTCTGGAAACACCATATATTTT.

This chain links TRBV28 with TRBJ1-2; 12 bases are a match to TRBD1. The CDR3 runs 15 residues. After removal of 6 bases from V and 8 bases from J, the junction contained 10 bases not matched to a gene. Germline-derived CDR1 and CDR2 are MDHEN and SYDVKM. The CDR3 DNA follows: TGTGCCAGCAGCCCCGGGACAGGGGGCGCTCAGGGCTACACCTTC. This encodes CASSPGTGGAQGYTF.

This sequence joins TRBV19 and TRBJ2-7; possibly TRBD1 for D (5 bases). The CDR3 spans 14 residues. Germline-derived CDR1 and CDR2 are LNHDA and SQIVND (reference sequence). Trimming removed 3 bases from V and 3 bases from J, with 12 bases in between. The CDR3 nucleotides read TGTGCCAGTAGTATGGAAGGGGCGAGCTACGAGCAGTACTTC. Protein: CASSMEGASYEQYF.

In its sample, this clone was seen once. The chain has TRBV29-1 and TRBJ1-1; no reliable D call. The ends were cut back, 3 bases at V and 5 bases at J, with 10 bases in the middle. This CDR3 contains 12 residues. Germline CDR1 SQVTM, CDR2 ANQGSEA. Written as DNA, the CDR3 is TGCAGCGTTGATGAGGGTTTGACTGAAGCTTTCTTT. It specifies CSVDEGLTEAFF.

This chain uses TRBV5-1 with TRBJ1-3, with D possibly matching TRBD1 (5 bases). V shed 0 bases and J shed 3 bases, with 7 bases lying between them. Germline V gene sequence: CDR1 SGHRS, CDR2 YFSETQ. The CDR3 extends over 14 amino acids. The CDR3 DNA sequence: TGCGCCAGCAGCTTGGTAGGGGATGGAAACACCATATATTTT. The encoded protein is CASSLVGDGNTIYF.

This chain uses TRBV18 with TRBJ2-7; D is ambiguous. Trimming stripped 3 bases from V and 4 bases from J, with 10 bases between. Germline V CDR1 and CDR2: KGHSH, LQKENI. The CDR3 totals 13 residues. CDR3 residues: CASSPPLKYEQYF. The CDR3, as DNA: TGTGCCAGCTCACCCCCCCTAAAATACGAGCAGTACTTC.